The TCR beta chain described here comes from a study of blood T cell repertoires in COVID-19. Sequencing used immunoSEQ multiplex PCR; TCRdb keeps in-frame clones, though not all of them. The repertoire includes some 82,000 clones, roughly 91% of them detected once, and 1.9% sits in the top ten. The CDR3 runs to 11 residues. V was clipped by 3 bases and J by 6 bases, with 6 bases between them. CDR1 is SGHAT, CDR2 FQNNGV, per germline. The chain couples TRBV11-2 to TRBJ2-7; a weak D match, TRBD2 (5 bases). The material sequenced was peripheral blood. The sequence was obtained from a woman aged 45-65 years in a cohort sampled during active COVID-19. CDR3 sequence: CASSFGVEQYF. The CDR3 DNA is TGTGCCAGCAGCTTCGGGGTCGAGCAGTACTTC. The entire variable domain, with the rest obtained from reference TRBV11-2 and TRBJ2-7, is as follows: EAGVAQSPRYKIIEKRQSVAFWCNPISGHATLYWYQQILGQGPKLLIQFQNNGVVDDSQLPKDRFSAERLKGVDSTLKIQPAKLEDSAVYLCASSFGVEQYFGPGTRLTVT.